Below, one T cell receptor (beta chain) is given with its context. The antigen is undetermined. This sample was taken from a study of cytomegalovirus exposure and HLA in healthy donors. Study-level results: TCR beta V- and J-gene trimming, according to a later analysis, was linked to a missense DCLRE1C variant.

CDR3 length: 13 amino acids. The germline V gene encodes CDR1 SGHRS and CDR2 YFSETQ. The germline V and J ends were trimmed by 4 bases and 2 bases, with 6 bases remaining between them. The primer mix had 60 Vbeta and 13 Jbeta primers. Data came from immunoSEQ multiplex PCR; TCRdb stores just in-frame clones and leaves some out. In the table there are around 230,000 clones, around 80% of which are singletons. The sequenced sample was PBMCs. V is TRBV5-1 and J is TRBJ2-2; a possible D gene is TRBD1 (5 bases). This TCR derives from a middle-aged man in good health and CMV-seropositive. The chain's CDR3 is CASSTGNTGELFF. The CDR3 DNA sequence: TGCGCCAGCAGCACAGGAAACACCGGGGAGCTGTTTTTT.